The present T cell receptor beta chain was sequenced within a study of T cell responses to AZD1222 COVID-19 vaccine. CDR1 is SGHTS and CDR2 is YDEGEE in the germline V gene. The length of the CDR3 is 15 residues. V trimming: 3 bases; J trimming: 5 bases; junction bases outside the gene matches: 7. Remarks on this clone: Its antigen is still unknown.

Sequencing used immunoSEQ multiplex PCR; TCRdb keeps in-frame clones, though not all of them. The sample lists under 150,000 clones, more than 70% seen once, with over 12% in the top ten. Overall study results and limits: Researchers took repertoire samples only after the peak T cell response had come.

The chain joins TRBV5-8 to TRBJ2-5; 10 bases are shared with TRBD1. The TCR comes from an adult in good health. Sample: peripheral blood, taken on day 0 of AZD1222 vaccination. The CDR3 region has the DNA TGTGCCAGCAGCTGGAGGGGACAGGGGTACGAGACCCAGTACTTC. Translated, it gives CASSWRGQGYETQYF.